The 25 T cell receptor beta chains below come from one sample, sequenced in a study of blood T cell repertoires in COVID-19. Libraries were prepared by immunoSEQ multiplex PCR; TCRdb keeps only in-frame clonotypes and omits some of them. Of 120,000 or so clones listed, roughly 84% were seen once; the top ten hold around 12%. Specimen: peripheral blood. These receptors all come from a woman aged 25 to 39 who had recovered from COVID-19.

Only a few counts were recorded for this clone. The chain combines TRBV27 with TRBJ1-5; tentatively, D is TRBD1 (6 bases). The CDR3 loop spans 14 amino acids. Trimming left V 9 bases short and J 4 bases short, with 16 bases between. Germline V gene sequence: CDR1 MNHEY, CDR2 SMNVEV (reference sequence). The CDR3 loop is CASRGGGRNQPQHF. CDR3 DNA sequence: TGTGCCAGTAGAGGCGGGGGGCGAAATCAGCCCCAGCATTTT.

The rearrangement joins TRBV5-8 to TRBJ2-3; D ambiguous. The CDR3 covers 14 residues. Germline lookup yields CDR1 SGHTS and CDR2 YDEGEE. Deletions cut 0 bases from V and 0 bases from J, with 5 bases between. This CDR3 is CASSLEQSTDTQYF. The CDR3 DNA reads TGTGCCAGCAGCTTGGAACAGAGCACAGATACGCAGTATTTT.

The chain is built from TRBV21-1 and TRBJ2-3; the table's D call, TRBD2, has no DNA check behind it. TRBV21-1 is listed as a pseudogene. The CDR3 has 11 residues. In nucleotides, the CDR3 is TGTGCCAGCGGCGGGTGGGATACGCAGTATTTT. This codes for CASGGWDTQYF.

CDR3 region: CATSIRVSSYNEQFF. The CDR3, as DNA: TGTGCCACCAGCATCAGGGTGAGCTCCTACAATGAGCAGTTCTTC. This chain uses TRBV15 with TRBJ2-1; D is perhaps TRBD1 (5 bases). The CDR3 length is 15 residues. V gave up 4 bases and J gave up 0 bases, with 10 bases separating them. Germline CDR1 is LNHNV and CDR2 is YYDKDF (reference sequence).

The CDR3 sequence is CASSPNLQGTNEKLFF. In DNA, the CDR3 is TGTGCCAGCTCACCAAACCTGCAGGGGACTAATGAAAAACTGTTTTTT. The V and J genes are TRBV18 and TRBJ1-4, with D maybe TRBD1 (6 bases). The CDR3 is made up of 16 amino acids. With 2 bases removed from V and 2 bases from J, the gap between germline ends came to 12 bases. Germline V gives CDR1 KGHSH, CDR2 LQKENI.

This chain joins TRBV11-2 and TRBJ2-1, with 9 nucleotides matching TRBD2. J lost 8 bases, V lost 7 bases, and 12 bases had no gene match. CDR3 length equals 15 residues. The germline V gene encodes CDR1 SGHAT and CDR2 FQNNGV. CDR3 protein: CASTLGGRARDEQFF. The CDR3 DNA is TGTGCCAGCACCCTCGGCGGGAGGGCGAGGGATGAGCAGTTCTTC.

This clone has only one observation. The chain carries TRBV9 and TRBJ1-4; the D is unclear. The germline V gene encodes CDR1 SGDLS and CDR2 YYNGEE. Trimming shortened V by 4 bases and J by 8 bases, and 15 bases separated the two germline ends. The CDR3 loop spans 14 amino acids. For the CDR3, the DNA is TGTGCCAGCAGCCCAAGGCCTGACGGGGAAAAACTGTTTTTT. This gives the protein CASSPRPDGEKLFF.

The chain employs TRBV19 and TRBJ1-5, with 7 bases aligning to TRBD1. The trim removed 7 bases at V and 5 bases at J, leaving 8 bases unmatched. The germline V gene encodes CDR1 LNHDA and CDR2 SQIVND (reference sequence). The CDR3 has 14 residues. In nucleotides, the CDR3 is TGTGCCAGTATCCCGGACAGGAGAGATCAGCCCCAGCATTTT. Encoded protein: CASIPDRRDQPQHF.

The genes are TRBV28 and TRBJ2-5; tentatively, D is TRBD1 (5 bases). The CDR3 sequence is 12 residues long. The V gene lost 6 bases and the J gene lost 5 bases, with 10 bases spanning the gap. Germline V CDR1 and CDR2: MDHEN, SYDVKM. As DNA, the CDR3 is TGTGCCAGCAGCCAGGGTGGGGAGACCCAGTACTTC. Residues: CASSQGGETQYF.

The chain uses TRBV5-1 and TRBJ2-7; D is perhaps TRBD1 (6 bases). The CDR3 runs 14 residues. From germline, CDR1 is SGHRS and CDR2 YFSETQ. The V gene lost 4 bases and the J gene lost 5 bases, with 16 bases spanning the gap. CDR3 DNA: TGCGCCAGCAGCCCCCAACAGGGCGGGCACGAGCAGTACTTC. Translating gives CASSPQQGGHEQYF.

The chain uses TRBV6-5 and TRBJ1-6, with 8 bases fitting TRBD1. This CDR3 spans 15 amino acids. The ends lost 5 bases at V and 10 bases at J; junction bases unmatched: 10. Per the germline V gene, CDR1 is MNHEY and CDR2 is SVGAGI. CDR3 region: CASSTGTGGGSPLHF. Here the CDR3 DNA reads TGTGCCAGCAGTACGGGGACAGGAGGAGGATCACCCCTCCACTTT.

This clone was observed once. This chain joins TRBV9 and TRBJ2-3, with 9 bases identical to TRBD2. After removal of 4 bases from V and 3 bases from J, the junction contained 6 bases not matched to a gene. This CDR3 contains 15 residues. Germline V CDR1 and CDR2: SGDLS, YYNGEE. This chain's CDR3 is CASSTQRGATDTQYF. For the CDR3, the DNA is TGTGCCAGCAGCACGCAGCGGGGGGCGACAGATACGCAGTATTTT.

This clone has just one count. The chain joins TRBV30 to TRBJ2-1, with 7 bases that match TRBD2. J lost 1 base, V lost 2 bases, and 8 bases had no gene match. This CDR3 region has 16 residues. Per the germline V gene, CDR1 is GTSNPN and CDR2 is SVGIG (reference sequence). The CDR3 reads CAWSLQGGGSYNEQFF. In DNA, the CDR3 is TGTGCCTGGAGTCTTCAAGGCGGGGGTTCCTACAATGAGCAGTTCTTC.

This clone turned up a few times. The chain is built from TRBV27 and TRBJ2-7, with 8 nucleotides matching TRBD1. The CDR3 spans 14 residues. V shed 6 bases, J shed 2 bases, and the junction held 6 bases outside the gene matches. In germline, CDR1 is MNHEY, CDR2 SMNVEV (reference sequence). Here the CDR3 DNA reads TGTGCCAGCAGCCGGGACAGGACAGCCTACGAGCAGTACTTC. Its translation: CASSRDRTAYEQYF.

The chain combines TRBV4-1 with TRBJ2-3, with 14 bases that match TRBD2. With 1 base clipped from V and 6 bases from J, the junction kept 3 bases outside the gene matches. The CDR3 length is 16 residues. Germline CDR1 is MGHRA and CDR2 is YSYEKL. CDR3 loop: CASSQAGTSGSDTQYF. In DNA form, the CDR3 reads TGCGCCAGCAGCCAAGCCGGGACTAGCGGGAGTGATACGCAGTATTTT.

In its sample, this clone was seen once. The J gene is TRBJ2-1, the V gene TRBV13, with 7 bases fitting TRBD1. CDR1 is PRHDT, CDR2 FYEKMQ, per germline (reference sequence). The CDR3 is 15 residues long. V dropped 3 bases and J dropped 4; count of bases not matched to a gene: 6. Here the CDR3 DNA reads TGTGCCAGCAGCTTCGGGACAGAATTGTACAATGAGCAGTTCTTC. It specifies CASSFGTELYNEQFF.

This chain links TRBV5-1 with TRBJ2-3; D may be TRBD2 (5 bases). The CDR3 length is 17 residues. With 0 bases removed from V and 2 bases from J, the gap between germline ends came to 16 bases. The germline gives CDR1 SGHRS, CDR2 YFSETQ. Written as DNA, the CDR3 is TGCGCCAGCAGCTTGGATGGAGGTATAGTCGCCACAGATACGCAGTATTTT. Protein product: CASSLDGGIVATDTQYF. Combining the CDR3 with reference TRBV5-1 and TRBJ2-3 gives the whole variable domain KAGVTQTPRYLIKTRGQQVTLSCSPISGHRSVSWYQQTPGQGLQFLFEYFSETQRNKGNFPGRFSGRQFSNSRSEMNVSTLELGDSALYLCASSLDGGIVATDTQYFGPGTRLTVL.

The chain uses TRBV30 and TRBJ2-6; tentatively, D is TRBD1 (6 bases). The CDR3 extends over 16 amino acids. Between the trimmed V and J ends, which lost 0 bases and 3 bases, there was a span of 12 bases. The germline gives CDR1 GTSNPN, CDR2 SVGIG (reference sequence). The chain's CDR3 is CAWSVQGYFGANVLTF. The CDR3 nucleotides read TGTGCCTGGAGTGTACAGGGTTACTTTGGGGCCAACGTCCTGACTTTC. Full variable domain (rest looked up from reference TRBV30 and TRBJ2-6): SQTIHQWPATLVQPVGSPLSLECTVEGTSNPNLYWYRQAAGRGLQLLFYSVGIGQISSEVPQNLSASRPQDRQFILSSKKLLLSDSGFYLCAWSVQGYFGANVLTFGAGSRLTVL.

Only a few counts were recorded for this clone. V is TRBV18 and J is TRBJ2-7, with D tentatively TRBD1 (6 bases). Germline CDR1 reads KGHSH; CDR2 reads LQKENI. This CDR3 has 13 amino acids. V dropped 5 bases and J dropped 5 bases, with 13 bases sitting between them. The CDR3 protein is CASSRGIEDEQYF. CDR3 DNA sequence: TGTGCCAGCTCAAGGGGGATTGAAGACGAGCAGTACTTC.

The chain carries TRBV5-5 and TRBJ1-2; 7 nucleotides match TRBD1. The V segment lost 1 base and the J segment 7 bases; nucleotides outside the gene matches: 10. The germline V gene encodes CDR1 SGHKS and CDR2 YYEKEE (reference sequence). The CDR3 consists of 15 residues. CDR3 nucleotides: TGTGCCAGCAGCTTGTTCTCGTCAGGGGGACGTGGCTACACCTTC. Its translation is CASSLFSSGGRGYTF.

This clone was seen a single time. The chain couples TRBV5-6 to TRBJ2-3; 9 bases map to TRBD2. Germline V CDR1 and CDR2: SGHDT, YYEEEE. The V gene end was trimmed by 0 bases and the J gene end by 3 bases; junction bases not matched to a gene: 14. The CDR3 covers 19 residues. CDR3: CASSLGGGRAPVRTDTQYF. DNA for the CDR3: TGTGCCAGCAGCTTGGGGGGCGGGAGGGCCCCAGTACGGACAGATACGCAGTATTTT.

The chain couples TRBV28 to TRBJ2-3; 14 nucleotides align to TRBD2. The V and J ends lost 3 bases and 4 bases, in that order; junction bases with no gene match: 9. Germline CDR1 and CDR2: MDHEN and SYDVKM. The CDR3 contains 18 residues. CDR3 amino acids: CASSFGGTSGSRPDTQYF. In nucleotides, the CDR3 is TGTGCCAGCAGTTTTGGAGGGACTAGCGGGAGCCGTCCAGATACGCAGTATTTT.

The chain links TRBV30 to TRBJ2-3; TRBD1 matches at 7 bases. CDR3 length equals 14 residues. Losses at the gene ends were 1 base for V and 6 bases for J; bases not matched to a gene: 7. CDR1 is GTSNPN and CDR2 is SVGIG in the germline V gene (reference sequence). The CDR3 DNA is TGTGCCTGGAGTGCTACAGGGGATATGGATACGCAGTATTTT. Its translation: CAWSATGDMDTQYF.

The chain employs TRBV29-1 and TRBJ2-7; 12 positions agree with TRBD1. The CDR3 extends over 17 amino acids. Trimming at V came to 4 bases and at J to 6 bases, leaving 16 bases not matched to a gene. The V gene's germline CDR1 is SQVTM and CDR2 ANQGSEA. Here the CDR3 DNA reads TGCAGCGTTGCCGAAAACCGACCGGGACAGGGGGCGCGCGAGCAGTACTTC. Translation gives CSVAENRPGQGAREQYF.

This clone was found once. The chain recombines TRBV18 with TRBJ2-3; 9 nucleotides agree with TRBD2. The CDR3 is 16 amino acids. Trimming at V came to 2 bases and at J to 1 base, leaving 4 bases not matched to a gene. CDR1 and CDR2 (germline): KGHSH, LQKENI. The DNA for the CDR3 is TGTGCCAGCTCACCAACCCTAGCGGGACGCACAGATACGCAGTATTTT. It specifies CASSPTLAGRTDTQYF.